The 9 T cell receptor beta chains given below trace back to one sample, sequenced in a study of shared clonotypes between healthy human individuals. Data came from immunoSEQ multiplex PCR; TCRdb stores just in-frame clones and leaves some out. The repertoire has 2.3 million or so clones, 85% to 95% of them found once; the top ten carry around 0.4%. The specimen was naive CD4+ T cells from PBMCs. Subset meaning: CD45RA+ positively selected. The source of these receptors is a man aged 18 to 29 in good health. Some clones in this sample may be carry-over from other donors' samples.

The chain links TRBV14 to TRBJ2-3, with 11 bases identical to TRBD2. V gave up 5 bases and J gave up 3 bases; unmatched junction bases: 4. The CDR3 covers 15 residues. Germline V lookup: CDR1 SGHDN, CDR2 FVKESK. The CDR3, as DNA: TGTGCCAGCAGCATACTAGCGGGAGTTACAGATACGCAGTATTTT. It encodes CASSILAGVTDTQYF.

The J gene is TRBJ2-2, the V gene TRBV28; 15 nucleotides match TRBD2. The CDR3 is made up of 18 amino acids. Per the germline V gene, CDR1 is MDHEN and CDR2 is SYDVKM. Trimming cost V 0 bases and J 2 bases; bases outside gene matches: 1. The CDR3 DNA reads as TGTGCCAGCAGTTTATGGGGACTAGCGGGAGGAAACACCGGGGAGCTGTTTTTT. Translation: CASSLWGLAGGNTGELFF.

The chain combines TRBV28 with TRBJ2-7; D not certain. The germline gives CDR1 MDHEN, CDR2 SYDVKM. This CDR3 is 9 amino acids long. Trimming cost V 8 bases and J 7 bases, with 6 bases left between them. The CDR3 DNA is TGTGCCAGCTGGATGGAGCAGTACTTC. The encoded protein is CASWMEQYF.

This sequence joins TRBV9 and TRBJ2-1, with TRBD2 matching over 10 bases. The CDR3 spans 14 residues. Losses at the gene ends were 3 bases for V and 4 bases for J; bases not matched to a gene: 1. Germline CDR1 reads SGDLS; CDR2 reads YYNGEE. The CDR3 nucleotides read TGTGCCAGCAGCGGACTAGCGGGTTACAATGAGCAGTTCTTC. This translates into CASSGLAGYNEQFF.

This chain joins TRBV11-2 and TRBJ1-1, with a weak D call TRBD1 (5 bases). This CDR3 comprises 15 residues. Germline V CDR1 and CDR2: SGHAT, FQNNGV. The V end lost 0 bases, the J end lost 5 bases, and 13 bases lay between the germline ends. The CDR3 coding sequence is TGTGCCAGCAGCTTAGAGAGGGGTCGGCGTACTGAAGCTTTCTTT. Protein: CASSLERGRRTEAFF.

The gene calls are TRBV9 and TRBJ2-5; perhaps TRBD2 as D (6 bases). CDR3 length: 16 residues. The germline CDR1 and CDR2 sequences are SGDLS and YYNGEE. Trimming pared 0 bases from V and 5 bases from J, leaving 17 bases between. CDR3 in DNA: TGTGCCAGCAGCGTAGGTTGGACTCAAGGAGGGGAGACCCAGTACTTC. Protein sequence: CASSVGWTQGGETQYF.

This rearrangement joins TRBV12-2 to TRBJ2-5. TRBV12-2 is a pseudogene. The CDR3 has 14 amino acids. Here the CDR3 reads CASRSTGPQETQYF. For the CDR3, the DNA is TGTGCAAGTCGCTCCACTGGACCCCAGGAGACCCAGTACTTC.

The chain has TRBV11-2 and TRBJ2-7, with TRBD2 identical over 8 bases. CDR1 is SGHAT and CDR2 is FQNNGV in the germline V gene. Trimming removed 10 bases from V and 6 bases from J; junction bases left unmatched: 5. CDR3 length equals 11 residues. This CDR3 reads CATTRGGEQYF. The CDR3 DNA follows: TGTGCCACCACCCGGGGGGGCGAGCAGTACTTC.

This chain connects TRBV5-1 to TRBJ1-1, with TRBD1 matching over 8 bases. The CDR3 contains 16 residues. Germline CDR1 SGHRS, CDR2 YFSETQ. Losses at the gene ends were 2 bases for V and 6 bases for J; bases not matched to a gene: 12. The CDR3 DNA reads as TGCGCCAGCAGCTTCACCCCAGGGGGCAGTATCTCTGAAGCTTTCTTT. Translating it yields CASSFTPGGSISEAFF. Full variable domain (remainder filled in from reference TRBV5-1 and TRBJ1-1): KAGVTQTPRYLIKTRGQQVTLSCSPISGHRSVSWYQQTPGQGLQFLFEYFSETQRNKGNFPGRFSGRQFSNSRSEMNVSTLELGDSALYLCASSFTPGGSISEAFFGQGTRLTVV.